This is a list of T cell receptor beta chains from one sample in a study of T cell responses to AZD1222 COVID-19 vaccine. The table came from immunoSEQ multiplex PCR; TCRdb's copy has only in-frame clones and leaves some out. The sample shows approximately 120,000 clones, roughly 90% of them seen only once. The starting material was peripheral blood, obtained on day 0 of AZD1222 vaccination. These receptors originate from an adult in good health. Each CDR3 is given with its conserved first and last residue.

TRBJ2-2 | TRBV24-1 | CATSVISFGGATGELFF
TRBJ1-2 | TRBV28 | CASSFDSNYGYTF
TRBJ2-1 | TRBV5-5 | CASSGLAVYNEQFF
TRBJ1-2 | TRBV5-6 | CASSLVDRELYGYTF
TRBJ1-6 | TRBV6-6 | CASNARKGNNSPLHF
TRBJ2-1 | TRBV6-2/TRBV6-3 | CASSYGLGRDYEQFF
TRBJ2-7 | TRBV5-4 | CASSREGVYEQYF
TRBJ2-7 | TRBV7-2 | CASSLGGQGRNEQYF
TRBJ2-5 | TRBV10-2 | CASSEPRGGEGYQETQYF
TRBJ1-2 | TRBV7-2 | CASSSRQGKNYGYTF
TRBJ2-1 | TRBV4-2 | CASSQEGRVNEQFF
TRBJ1-4 | TRBV5-1 | CASSWTAPNEKLFF
TRBJ2-1 | TRBV7-8 | CASSLGRANYEQFF
TRBJ2-2 | TRBV7-3 | CASSLSSGGELFF
TRBJ2-2 | TRBV21-1 | CASSKGGRSDAAGELFF
TRBJ2-2 | TRBV12-3/TRBV12-4 | CASSYTGELFF
TRBJ1-5 | TRBV28 | CASSLPQGNHQPQHF
TRBJ1-2 | TRBV15 | CATSRAGQNYGYTF
TRBJ2-1 | TRBV10-1 | CASSDRRNEQFF
TRBJ1-1 | TRBV19 | CASSISAGTSEAFF
TRBJ2-7 | TRBV4-2 | CASSQAESSYEQYF
TRBJ2-7 | TRBV18 | CASSPGQSGAYEQYF
TRBJ2-5 | TRBV10-3 | CAIRSDRGDQETQYF
TRBJ1-5 | TRBV19 | CASRTIQGSSNQPQHF
TRBJ1-2 | TRBV14 | CASSQVEGLGYTF
TRBJ2-1 | TRBV7-8 | CASSFERGTSGYNEQFF
TRBJ1-1 | TRBV6-5 | CASSSVRENTEAFF
TRBJ2-5 | TRBV29-1 | CSVEEGVQETQYF
TRBJ2-2 | TRBV5-1 | CASSPGLAGGQITGELFF
TRBJ2-5 | TRBV7-2 | CASSFRPETQYF
TRBJ2-3 | TRBV6-2/TRBV6-3 | CASSSRNREDTQYF
TRBJ2-7 | TRBV11-2 | CASRPGGLHLQYF
TRBJ2-5 | TRBV6-2/TRBV6-3 | CASSFKRGDFQETQYF